Following are 28 T cell receptor beta chains from one sample sequenced in a study of blood T cells in healthy people across ages (dated by TCRdb to the mid-2010s). The protocol used for the library was 5' RACE. Sequencing was performed on an Illumina HiSeq 2500. A second PCR of about 6 to 11 cycles was performed with a sample-barcoded 5' primer and a J-beta primer mix. TCRdb trimmed public reads at Q25 via fastp, called clones via MiXCR and kept in-frame beta chains. Each CDR3 protein gets just one entry, which takes the most common genes and DNA from the rows behind it. The sample records roughly 1.7 million distinct CDR3 sequences, approximately 32% of which are singletons. Clones ranked in the top ten supply 11% of the sample. The source material was blood. The receptors originated from a woman in her twenties or thirties in good health.

J is TRBJ2-7 and V is TRBV20-1, with TRBD2 matching over 10 bases. Trimming at V came to 6 bases and at J to 3 bases, leaving 11 bases not matched to a gene. The CDR3 has 15 residues. The germline V gene has CDR1 DFQATT and CDR2 SNEGSKA (reference sequence). In DNA, the CDR3 is TGCAGTGCCCCCGATCTAGCGGGAGTGGGCTACGAGCAGTACTTC. It encodes CSAPDLAGVGYEQYF.

V is TRBV20-1 and J is TRBJ1-2; 7 bases are a match to TRBD1. V trimming: 6 bases; J trimming: 5 bases; junction bases outside the gene matches: 3. The CDR3 consists of 11 residues. Germline values: CDR1 DFQATT, CDR2 SNEGSKA (reference sequence). This chain's CDR3 is CSAKTGYGYTF. Written as DNA, the CDR3 is TGCAGTGCAAAGACAGGGTATGGCTACACCTTC.

Comments on this clonotype: At one end, the junction sequence differs from germline, possibly due to a read error. The chain combines TRBV5-1 with TRBJ1-1; the match to TRBD1 covers 9 bases. This CDR3 has 14 residues. The germline gives CDR1 SGHRS, CDR2 YFSETQ. The CDR3 protein is CASSRQGENTETFF. In nucleotides, the CDR3 is TGCGCCAGCAGCCGACAGGGGGAGAACACTGAAACTTTCTTT. The full variable domain, rest sourced from reference TRBV5-1 and TRBJ1-1, is KAGVTQTPRYLIKTRGQQVTLSCSPISGHRSVSWYQQTPGQGLQFLFEYFSETQRNKGNFPGRFSGRQFSNSRSEMNVSTLELGDSALYLCASSRQGENTETFFGQGTRLTVV.

The rearrangement links TRBV5-1 to TRBJ2-1, with 10 bases that match TRBD2. The germline gives CDR1 SGHRS, CDR2 YFSETQ. The CDR3 extends over 15 amino acids. The V gene end was trimmed by 0 bases and the J gene end by 10 bases; junction bases not matched to a gene: 7. CDR3 sequence reads: CASSLAEREGREQFF. DNA of the CDR3: TGCGCCAGCAGCTTGGCCGAGCGGGAGGGCCGGGAGCAGTTCTTC.

V is TRBV27 and J is TRBJ2-3; 7 bases line up with TRBD1. The trim removed 7 bases at V and 1 base at J, leaving 5 bases unmatched. CDR1 is MNHEY, CDR2 SMNVEV, per germline (reference sequence). The CDR3 has 14 amino acids. CDR3 in DNA: TGTGCCAGCAAACTAGGGGGCCGCACAGATACGCAGTATTTT. It yields the protein CASKLGGRTDTQYF.

This clonotype was seen only a few times. The rearrangement joins TRBV9 to TRBJ2-1; 7 bases match TRBD1. The CDR3 runs to 16 residues. Germline loops: CDR1 SGDLS, CDR2 YYNGEE. The J segment lost 5 bases and the V segment lost 3 bases, leaving 11 bases of the junction unmatched. CDR3 amino acids: CASSARGPNLNNEQFF. DNA of the CDR3: TGTGCCAGCAGCGCAAGGGGGCCGAACCTCAACAATGAGCAGTTCTTC.

The chain uses TRBV28 and TRBJ1-2; no reliable D call. Germline-derived CDR1 and CDR2 are MDHEN and SYDVKM. V was clipped by 5 bases and J by 2 bases, with 12 bases between them. The CDR3 is made up of 14 amino acids. The DNA for the CDR3 is TGTGCCAGCAGTAGTCCCCGGGAAAACTATGGCTACACCTTC. Protein product: CASSSPRENYGYTF.

The J gene is TRBJ2-3, the V gene TRBV7-3, with 7 bases fitting TRBD2. This CDR3 has 13 amino acids. V shed 4 bases, J shed 5 bases, and the junction held 3 bases outside the gene matches. CDR1 is SGHTA and CDR2 is FQGTGA in the germline V gene. The CDR3 coding sequence is TGTGCCAGCAGCTGGGGGGAGGGAGATACGCAGTATTTT. Amino acid sequence: CASSWGEGDTQYF.

This clonotype was found many times. The chain is built from TRBV4-1 and TRBJ2-7; TRBD1 aligns across 7 bases. Germline V gene lookup returns CDR1 MGHRA and CDR2 YSYEKL. Trimming at V came to 4 bases and at J to 5 bases, leaving 8 bases not matched to a gene. This CDR3 has 14 residues. The DNA for the CDR3 is TGCGCCAGCAGCCCCCCGAGGGGGCTGAACGAGCAGTACTTC. Its protein product is CASSPPRGLNEQYF.

V is TRBV5-1 and J is TRBJ2-3; maybe TRBD2 (6 bases). Germline assignment: CDR1 SGHRS and CDR2 YFSETQ. Trimming stripped 6 bases from V and 0 bases from J, with 14 bases between. This CDR3 is 15 amino acids long. CDR3 protein: CASNSGATSTDTQYF. CDR3 DNA sequence: TGCGCCAGCAATAGCGGAGCTACTAGCACAGATACGCAGTATTTT. The full variable domain, its missing parts supplied by reference TRBV5-1 and TRBJ2-3, is KAGVTQTPRYLIKTRGQQVTLSCSPISGHRSVSWYQQTPGQGLQFLFEYFSETQRNKGNFPGRFSGRQFSNSRSEMNVSTLELGDSALYLCASNSGATSTDTQYFGPGTRLTVL.

CDR3 sequence reads: CAAPGEQYF. CDR3 coding DNA: TGTGCCGCCCCTGGCGAGCAGTACTTC. The V call is TRBV10-3, the J call TRBJ2-7, with D hard to call. Between the trimmed V and J ends, which lost 11 bases and 6 bases, there was a span of 8 bases. Per the germline V gene, CDR1 is ENHRY and CDR2 is SYGVKD. The CDR3 is 9 amino acids.

The chain recombines TRBV2 with TRBJ1-5; no clear D. Germline values: CDR1 SNHLY, CDR2 FYNNEI. Between the trimmed V and J ends, which lost 0 bases and 4 bases, there was a span of 7 bases. The CDR3 spans 14 residues. CDR3 bases: TGTGCCAGCAGTGAAGCGTTTGGGAATCAGCCCCAGCATTTT. This encodes CASSEAFGNQPQHF.

This clonotype was seen ten or more times. This chain joins TRBV20-1 and TRBJ2-6; a weak D match, TRBD2 (5 bases). Germline CDR1 is DFQATT and CDR2 is SNEGSKA (reference sequence). This CDR3 has 16 residues. V was shortened by 0 bases and J by 0 bases, with 9 bases between the two germline ends. In DNA form, the CDR3 reads TGCAGTGCTAGAGATGGGCGGGTCTCTGGGGCCAACGTCCTGACTTTC. This codes for CSARDGRVSGANVLTF.

This clonotype has just one count. The V call is TRBV6-1, the J call TRBJ1-2; 8 bases agree with TRBD1. CDR3 length: 16 amino acids. Germline V CDR1 and CDR2: MNHNS, SASEGT. Trimming removed 6 bases from V and 6 bases from J; junction bases left unmatched: 15. Here the CDR3 reads CASSETGTGSSHGYTF. The CDR3, as DNA: TGTGCCAGCAGCGAAACCGGGACAGGTTCCTCCCATGGCTACACCTTC.

In its sample, this clonotype was seen a few times. As DNA, the CDR3 is TGTGCCAGCAGTGTAGCGTCGAGCTCCTACGAGCAGTACTTC. This encodes CASSVASSSYEQYF. The V call is TRBV2, the J call TRBJ2-7, with TRBD2 as a possible D gene (5 bases). Per germline, CDR1 SNHLY and CDR2 FYNNEI. V gave up 4 bases and J gave up 0 bases, with 10 bases separating them. This CDR3 comprises 14 residues.

This rearrangement joins TRBV7-3 to TRBJ2-3; TRBD2 agrees at 7 bases. The germline gives CDR1 SGHTA, CDR2 FQGTGA. V lost 4 bases and J lost 5; bases outside the gene matches: 3. The CDR3 is 13 residues long. CDR3 amino acids: CASSWGGGDTQYF. The CDR3 DNA sequence: TGTGCCAGCAGCTGGGGGGGGGGAGATACGCAGTATTTT.

This clonotype was observed a handful of times. This sequence joins TRBV9 and TRBJ1-4; a possible D gene is TRBD1 (6 bases). Germline CDR1 reads SGDLS; CDR2 reads YYNGEE. The CDR3 loop spans 14 amino acids. Trimming removed 0 bases at V and 6 bases at J, with 9 bases between. The CDR3 DNA follows: TGTGCCAGCAGCGTAGGGGGGCTTCATGAAAAACTGTTTTTT. It specifies CASSVGGLHEKLFF. Variable domain in full (rest from reference TRBV9 and TRBJ1-4): DSGVTQTPKHLITATGQRVTLRCSPRSGDLSVYWYQQSLDQGLQFLIQYYNGEERAKGNILERFSAQQFPDLHSELNLSSLELGDSALYFCASSVGGLHEKLFFGSGTQLSVL.

This clonotype came up many times. CDR3 in DNA: TGCAGTGCAGTCGACCGATCGTTCTCCTACGAGCAGTACTTC. This gives the protein CSAVDRSFSYEQYF. The J gene is TRBJ2-7, the V gene TRBV20-1; D gene ambiguous. Trimming cost V 6 bases and J 0 bases, with 15 bases left between them. CDR1 is DFQATT and CDR2 is SNEGSKA in the germline V gene (reference sequence). The CDR3 runs to 14 residues.

V and J are TRBV20-1 and TRBJ2-2; 7 bases match TRBD2. The length of the CDR3 is 13 residues. Germline V gene lookup returns CDR1 DFQATT and CDR2 SNEGSKA (reference sequence). As DNA, the CDR3 is TGCAGCTCGGGACTATTAAACACCGGGGAGCTGTTTTTT. This sequence encodes CSSGLLNTGELFF.

As for this clonotype: The junction differs from germline at one of its ends, possibly a read error. Here the CDR3 reads CASSPRDRGYELYF. The CDR3 DNA is TGCGCCAGCAGCCCCCGGGACAGGGGGTATGAGCTGTACTTC. The rearrangement joins TRBV5-1 to TRBJ2-7, with 11 nucleotides matching TRBD1. Germline V gene sequence: CDR1 SGHRS, CDR2 YFSETQ. The CDR3 totals 14 residues.

V usage is TRBV20-1 and J usage is TRBJ2-2; D remains ambiguous. CDR3 length equals 16 residues. The germline gives CDR1 DFQATT, CDR2 SNEGSKA (reference sequence). V was shortened by 0 bases and J by 0 bases, with 11 bases between the two germline ends. Here the CDR3 DNA reads TGCAGTGCTAGAGATGGCGGCCAACCGAACACCGGGGAGCTGTTTTTT. Its translation: CSARDGGQPNTGELFF.

The chain recombines TRBV7-9 with TRBJ2-5, with 10 bases identical to TRBD2. Looked up from germline, CDR1 is SEHNR and CDR2 is FQNEAQ (reference sequence). The J segment lost 5 bases and the V segment lost 5 bases, leaving 14 bases of the junction unmatched. This CDR3 spans 17 amino acids. The CDR3 nucleotides are TGTGCCAGCAGCCCACTCGGGAGTAGCGGGAGGACTGAGACCCAGTACTTC. Amino acids: CASSPLGSSGRTETQYF.

The gene calls are TRBV19 and TRBJ1-1; D remains ambiguous. CDR1 and CDR2 from the germline V gene are LNHDA and SQIVND (reference sequence). The CDR3 covers 11 residues. V was shortened by 7 bases and J by 5 bases, with 8 bases between the two germline ends. The chain's CDR3 is CASIWETEAFF. The CDR3 coding sequence is TGTGCCAGTATCTGGGAAACTGAAGCTTTCTTT.

J is TRBJ1-6 and V is TRBV5-1; perhaps TRBD1 as D (5 bases). From germline, CDR1 is SGHRS and CDR2 YFSETQ. The CDR3 runs to 13 residues. The V gene lost 3 bases and the J gene lost 11 bases, with 12 bases spanning the gap. For the CDR3, the DNA is TGCGCCAGCAGCTACAGGCGAGGGACACCCCTCCACTTT. The encoded protein is CASSYRRGTPLHF.

In this sample, this clonotype turned up a few times. The rearrangement joins TRBV3-1 to TRBJ2-7, with a tentative D call TRBD1 (6 bases). Trimming cost V 2 bases and J 2 bases, with 10 bases left between them. Germline V gives CDR1 LGHDT, CDR2 YNNKEL (reference sequence). CDR3 size: 14 residues. DNA for the CDR3: TGTGCCAGCAGCCAAAACTCAGGGGCCTACGAGCAGTACTTC. Translating it yields CASSQNSGAYEQYF.

A few counts support this clonotype. The rearrangement uses TRBV27 and TRBJ2-7; D not certain. Germline V gene sequence: CDR1 MNHEY, CDR2 SMNVEV (reference sequence). The length of the CDR3 is 14 residues. V was trimmed by 4 bases and J by 0 bases, leaving 10 bases between them. The CDR3 loop is CASSWAEDSYEQYF. The CDR3 nucleotides read TGTGCCAGCAGTTGGGCGGAAGACTCCTACGAGCAGTACTTC.

The chain has TRBV3-1 and TRBJ1-2; no reliable D call. This CDR3 comprises 15 residues. Germline V gives CDR1 LGHDT, CDR2 YNNKEL (reference sequence). V was cut by 3 bases and J by 5 bases, with 16 bases left in between. The DNA for the CDR3 is TGTGCCAGCAGCCACAGTTCGAGGGCTTGGTATGGCTACACCTTC. Translating gives CASSHSSRAWYGYTF.

The chain combines TRBV5-1 with TRBJ1-2, with 11 bases fitting TRBD1. CDR3 length equals 16 residues. V lost 4 bases, J lost 4 bases, and 9 bases stayed unmatched. The germline V gene encodes CDR1 SGHRS and CDR2 YFSETQ. CDR3 in DNA: TGCGCCAGCAGCACGGAATGGACAGGGGGCTTCTATGGCTACACCTTC. This sequence encodes CASSTEWTGGFYGYTF.